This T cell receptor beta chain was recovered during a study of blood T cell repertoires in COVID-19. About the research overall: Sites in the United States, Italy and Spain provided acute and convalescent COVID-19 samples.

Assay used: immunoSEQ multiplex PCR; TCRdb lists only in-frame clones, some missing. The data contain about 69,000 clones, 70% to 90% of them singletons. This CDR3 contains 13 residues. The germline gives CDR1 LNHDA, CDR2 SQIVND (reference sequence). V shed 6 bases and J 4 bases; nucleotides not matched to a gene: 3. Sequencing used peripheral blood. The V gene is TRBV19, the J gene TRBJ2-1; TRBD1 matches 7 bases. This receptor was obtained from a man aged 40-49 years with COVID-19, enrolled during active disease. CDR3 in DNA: TGTGCCAGTAGGAGGACAGGTTACAATGAGCAGTTCTTC. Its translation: CASRRTGYNEQFF.